The TCR beta chain described here comes from a study of blood T cell repertoires in COVID-19. Study at large: Material from acute and convalescent COVID-19 was sourced from the United States, Italy and Spain. From T cells, B-cell-depleted T cells, or PBMCs came the material, which was cDNA or gDNA.

Repertoires were generated with immunoSEQ multiplex PCR, while TCRdb's copy carries only in-frame clones and drops some. The table includes tens of thousands of clones, 91% detected once. The clonotype originates from a woman between 50 and 59 years old in a cohort sampled during active COVID-19. The sample comprised peripheral blood.

Here the CDR3 reads CASSRGAFGNSPLHF. CDR3 DNA sequence: TGTGCCAGCAGCAGGGGCGCCTTTGGAAATTCACCCCTCCACTTT. The gene calls are TRBV6-5 and TRBJ1-6, with D tentatively TRBD1 (6 bases). The CDR3 is 15 amino acids. Germline V gene lookup returns CDR1 MNHEY and CDR2 SVGAGI. V lost 6 bases to trimming and J lost 7 bases, with 16 bases between them.